The 32 T cell receptor beta chains below were found in one sample sequenced in a study of Graves' ophthalmopathy and Graves' hyperthyroidism (dated by TCRdb to the late 2010s). TCRdb names Illumina HiSeq 2000 as the instrument used. TCR beta CDR3 regions were amplified from RNA transcripts for repertoire sequencing. The first round of RT-PCR was done with HTBI primers and the Qiagen OneStep RT-PCR kit, and was followed by a second round of multiplex PCR, then size selection and purification. TCRdb reran the public reads through fastp at Q25 and MiXCR, keeping productive beta chains. Identical CDR3 proteins give one entry, which carries the most common genes and DNA. The sample table shows roughly 610,000 distinct CDR3 sequences, and over 20% are seen once. The ten largest account for approximately 7% of the sample. The sample comprised peripheral blood. The receptors stem from a woman aged 18-29 years with stable Graves' hyperthyroidism. Some clones in this sample may be carry-over from other donors' samples. Donor details come from another sample of the same person, matched by shared clones.

This clonotype was observed at least ten times. The chain has TRBV28 and TRBJ2-5; D call uncertain. Per germline, CDR1 MDHEN and CDR2 SYDVKM. The CDR3 contains 16 residues. V gave up 3 bases and J gave up 1 base, with 15 bases separating them. The CDR3 nucleotides are TGTGCCAGCAGTTTTGGGTCAGGTCGGTGCCAAGAGACCCAGTACTTC. It codes for CASSFGSGRCQETQYF.

This clonotype showed up many times. The genes are TRBV6-5 and TRBJ2-5; TRBD2 is a possible D gene (5 bases). Looked up from germline, CDR1 is MNHEY and CDR2 is SVGAGI. V was trimmed by 1 base and J by 2 bases, leaving 8 bases between them. CDR3 length: 14 amino acids. As DNA, the CDR3 is TGTGCCAGCAGTTACTACGGGGAACAAGAGACCCAGTACTTC. Translated, it gives CASSYYGEQETQYF.

The chain joins TRBV4-1 to TRBJ1-2; the match to TRBD1 covers 7 bases. With V trimmed by 1 base and J by 2 bases, 4 bases remained unmatched. Per germline, CDR1 MGHRA and CDR2 YSYEKL. The CDR3 has 15 amino acids. The CDR3 DNA reads TGCGCCAGCAGCCAAGCGACAGGGTCAAACTATGGCTACACCTTC. Its translation is CASSQATGSNYGYTF.

The chain recombines TRBV6-1 with TRBJ2-5, with unresolved D. The CDR3 is 14 residues long. The V gene's germline CDR1 is MNHNS and CDR2 SASEGT. V dropped 7 bases and J dropped 4 bases, with 16 bases sitting between them. CDR3 nucleotides: TGTGCCAGCACCTCGCGGATGATAGGAGAGACCCAGTACTTC. Translation gives CASTSRMIGETQYF.

This clonotype was counted many times. The V call is TRBV12-3 or TRBV12-4, the J call TRBJ2-5, with TRBD1 matching 7 bases. Trimming cost V 3 bases and J 5 bases; bases outside gene matches: 6. This CDR3 spans 14 amino acids. DNA for the CDR3: TGTGCCAGCAGTTTTCTTCTCAGGGGGGAGACCCAGTACTTC. Its protein product is CASSFLLRGETQYF.

This clonotype was seen a handful of times. This chain connects TRBV28 to TRBJ2-2, with D possibly matching TRBD1 (5 bases). This CDR3 has 13 residues. Trimming removed 2 bases at V and 9 bases at J, with 10 bases between. Germline V gene data show CDR1 as MDHEN and CDR2 as SYDVKM. The CDR3 reads CASSLQGKRELFF. For the CDR3, the DNA is TGTGCCAGCAGTTTACAGGGTAAAAGGGAGCTGTTTTTT.

This clonotype appeared many times. The gene calls are TRBV12-3 or TRBV12-4 and TRBJ2-7; the match to TRBD1 covers 9 bases. Germline trimming cut 4 bases from V and 5 bases from J; bases unmatched to any gene: 21. The CDR3 has 19 amino acids. The CDR3 here is CASSSCPGGQGDLCDEQYF. The CDR3 nucleotides read TGTGCCAGCAGTTCATGCCCCGGGGGACAGGGTGATTTGTGCGACGAGCAGTACTTC.

As for this clonotype: Mismatch with germline at one junction end may stem from a read error. The J gene is TRBJ2-7, the V gene TRBV29-1, with D unresolved. The CDR3 loop spans 13 amino acids. CDR1 is SQVTM and CDR2 is ANQGSEA in the germline V gene. CDR3 in amino acids: CSVEGRYSYEQYF. The CDR3 DNA sequence: TGCAGCGTGGAAGGCCGTTACTCCTACGAGCAGTACTTC.

This chain joins TRBV3-1 and TRBJ1-1; D is unclear. V dropped 1 base and J dropped 6 bases, with 12 bases sitting between them. The germline V gene encodes CDR1 LGHDT and CDR2 YNNKEL (reference sequence). CDR3 size: 14 residues. The CDR3 nucleotides read TGTGCCAGCAGCCAAGGTAGCGCCGTCCCTGAAGCTTTCTTT. Translated, it gives CASSQGSAVPEAFF.

Of note for this clonotype: A much larger clone sits a single nucleotide away, making a read error possible. This CDR3 is missing its conserved last phenylalanine or tryptophan, likely due to a read error. This chain uses TRBV20-1 with TRBJ1-3, with D hard to call. Germline loops: CDR1 DFQATT, CDR2 SNEGSKA (reference sequence). Trimming took off 4 bases at V and 3 bases at J, with 4 bases between the two ends. The CDR3 has 11 residues. The CDR3 sequence: CSATFGNTIYC. The CDR3 DNA follows: TGCAGTGCTACCTTTGGAAACACCATATATTGT.

This clonotype has ten or more counts. The chain joins TRBV2 to TRBJ2-4; D tentatively reads TRBD1 or TRBD2 (6 bases each). V gave up 6 bases and J gave up 1 base, with 16 bases separating them. Germline V CDR1 and CDR2: SNHLY, FYNNEI. The CDR3 is 16 residues long. CDR3 sequence: CASSDIGGWAKNIQYF. In DNA form, the CDR3 reads TGTGCCAGCAGCGATATAGGGGGGTGGGCCAAAAACATTCAGTACTTC.

The chain uses TRBV20-1 and TRBJ1-1; D gene ambiguous. There are 12 residues in the CDR3. CDR1 is DFQATT, CDR2 SNEGSKA, per germline (reference sequence). V was pared by 5 bases and J by 3 bases, with 10 bases between. The CDR3 nucleotides read TGCAGTGCTCCCACAGCCTACACTGAAGCTTTCTTT. This sequence encodes CSAPTAYTEAFF.

This clonotype was recorded a few times. The chain employs TRBV6-1 and TRBJ1-5, with unresolved D. The germline V and J ends were trimmed by 6 bases and 3 bases, with 15 bases remaining between them. This CDR3 spans 15 amino acids. CDR1 and CDR2 from the germline V gene are MNHNS and SASEGT. Here the CDR3 reads CASSPGGPSNQPQHF. The CDR3 bases are TGTGCCAGCAGCCCCGGAGGGCCTTCCAATCAGCCCCAGCATTTT.

This clonotype was detected once. The chain joins TRBV28 to TRBJ1-2; tentative D call: TRBD1 (6 bases). Germline V gives CDR1 MDHEN, CDR2 SYDVKM. This CDR3 is built from 13 residues. Trimming took off 8 bases at V and 5 bases at J, with 15 bases between the two ends. The CDR3 coding sequence is TGTGCCAGCGGAAGCCCGGGACAATATGGCTACACCTTC. It codes for CASGSPGQYGYTF.

The chain couples TRBV6-1 to TRBJ1-2; the D is unclear. CDR3 length: 13 residues. V lost 5 bases and J 8 bases, leaving 15 bases between the germline ends. In germline, CDR1 is MNHNS, CDR2 SASEGT. The CDR3 nucleotides are TGTGCCAGCAGTCGACATCTCCTGTGGGGCTACACCTTC. Translation: CASSRHLLWGYTF.

This rearrangement joins TRBV30 to TRBJ2-2; 9 nucleotides match TRBD1. The germline V gene has CDR1 GTSNPN and CDR2 SVGIG (reference sequence). The CDR3 covers 14 residues. J lost 0 bases, V lost 5 bases, and 1 base had no gene match. CDR3 in amino acids: CAWGTGPNTGELFF. CDR3 bases: TGTGCCTGGGGGACAGGGCCGAACACCGGGGAGCTGTTTTTT. Drawing the rest from reference TRBV30 and TRBJ2-2, the complete variable domain is SQTIHQWPATLVQPVGSPLSLECTVEGTSNPNLYWYRQAAGRGLQLLFYSVGIGQISSEVPQNLSASRPQDRQFILSSKKLLLSDSGFYLCAWGTGPNTGELFFGEGSRLTVL.

This clonotype was recorded at least ten times. The genes are TRBV6-5 and TRBJ2-7, with D possibly TRBD1 on 5 matching bases. V was shortened by 5 bases and J by 5 bases, with 19 bases between the two germline ends. The germline gives CDR1 MNHEY, CDR2 SVGAGI. The CDR3 extends over 15 amino acids. The CDR3: CASSHLPRVEDEQYF. The CDR3 coding sequence is TGTGCCAGCAGTCACCTCCCCAGGGTCGAAGACGAGCAGTACTTC.

This clonotype was seen at least ten times. The V call is TRBV5-5, the J call TRBJ1-5; possible D gene TRBD1, 5 bases. CDR1 and CDR2 (germline): SGHKS, YYEKEE (reference sequence). Deletions cut 2 bases from V and 1 base from J, with 7 bases between. The CDR3 consists of 14 residues. The CDR3 region has the DNA TGTGCCAGCAGCTTCGGACAAAGCAATCAGCCCCAGCATTTT. Translation gives CASSFGQSNQPQHF.

This clonotype was detected ten times or more. This chain links TRBV7-8 with TRBJ2-7, with TRBD2 matching 7 bases. Trimming at V came to 2 bases and at J to 5 bases, leaving 12 bases not matched to a gene. Germline V CDR1 and CDR2: SGHVS, FQNEAQ. The CDR3 is 16 residues long. The CDR3 coding sequence is TGTGCCAGCAGCTTAAGCCCGCGGCGGGAGTACGACGAGCAGTACTTC. Amino acids: CASSLSPRREYDEQYF. The full variable domain, its missing parts supplied by reference TRBV7-8 and TRBJ2-7, is GAGVSQSPRYKVAKRGQDVALRCDPISGHVSLFWYQQALGQGPEFLTYFQNEAQLDKSGLPSDRFFAERPEGSVSTLKIQRTQQEDSAVYLCASSLSPRREYDEQYFGPGTRLTVT.

This clonotype has only a few counts. V and J are TRBV14 and TRBJ2-1, with 13 bases lining up with TRBD2. Unmatched junction bases numbered 5, after V lost 1 base and J lost 8 bases. This CDR3 has 16 amino acids. The germline V gene has CDR1 SGHDN and CDR2 FVKESK. The DNA for the CDR3 is TGTGCCAGCAGCCAAGCCTGGACTAGCGGGAGAGATGAGCAGTTCTTC. This encodes CASSQAWTSGRDEQFF.

A few counts support this clonotype. This may come from a read error, since a much larger clone is one base off. The rearrangement uses TRBV12-3 or TRBV12-4 and TRBJ2-2, with 8 nucleotides matching TRBD1. This CDR3 contains 15 residues. The CDR3 region has the DNA TGTGCCAGCAGTTTAAACAGGGGGAACACCGGGGGGCTGTTTTTT. Protein sequence: CASSLNRGNTGGLFF.

This clonotype was picked up many times. The rearrangement joins TRBV19 to TRBJ2-5; TRBD2 matches at 7 bases. The CDR3 is made up of 15 amino acids. Per the germline V gene, CDR1 is LNHDA and CDR2 is SQIVND (reference sequence). Trimming cost V 6 bases and J 5 bases; bases outside gene matches: 12. Written as DNA, the CDR3 is TGTGCCAGTAGCCGTACCGGGACTAATCGGGAGACCCAGTACTTC. Encoded protein: CASSRTGTNRETQYF.

There are many counts of this clonotype. The chain links TRBV29-1 to TRBJ2-2, with D perhaps TRBD2 (5 bases). The CDR3 spans 15 residues. V dropped 5 bases and J dropped 2 bases, with 15 bases sitting between them. The germline V gene encodes CDR1 SQVTM and CDR2 ANQGSEA. The CDR3 DNA reads TGCAGCGTTTTGGGCGAGGGATTCAACACCGGGGAGCTGTTTTTT. Its translation: CSVLGEGFNTGELFF.

This clonotype was counted many times. The CDR3 DNA reads TGTGCCAGCAGCTTATTCCAGGGGACCGAAGCTTTCTTT. Protein: CASSLFQGTEAFF. The rearrangement links TRBV7-9 to TRBJ1-1, with a possible D match to TRBD1 (6 bases). The CDR3 length is 13 residues. The germline V gene encodes CDR1 SEHNR and CDR2 FQNEAQ (reference sequence). Deletions cut 2 bases from V and 8 bases from J, with 12 bases between.

The V gene is TRBV20-1, the J gene TRBJ1-1; 8 bases are a match to TRBD1. Germline loops: CDR1 DFQATT, CDR2 SNEGSKA (reference sequence). The CDR3 is made up of 13 amino acids. The junction had 10 bases not matched to a gene; V was cut back by 6 bases and J by 7 bases. The CDR3 DNA is TGCAGTGCGGACGAGACAGGGGTCAGTGAAGCTTTCTTT. It yields the protein CSADETGVSEAFF.

This clonotype came up a few times. The chain has TRBV12-3 or TRBV12-4 and TRBJ1-2; 7 bases agree with TRBD1. V shed 6 bases and J 6 bases; nucleotides not matched to a gene: 13. The length of the CDR3 is 15 residues. The DNA of the CDR3 is TGTGCCAGCAGCCTCTCCCCTACAGGGGATGATGGCTACACCTTC. This gives the protein CASSLSPTGDDGYTF.

The sample holds a few counts of this clonotype. J is TRBJ1-1 and V is TRBV6-2 or TRBV6-3; TRBD1 agrees at 9 bases. The CDR3 length is 18 residues. Unmatched junction bases numbered 15, after V lost 5 bases and J lost 2 bases. The V gene's germline CDR1 is MNHEY and CDR2 SVGEGT. CDR3 sequence (DNA): TGTGCCAGCAGTCGTTACAACAGGGGGCTAGGTCCCAACACTGAAGCTTTCTTT. This gives the protein CASSRYNRGLGPNTEAFF.

This clonotype was seen only a few times. V is TRBV27 and J is TRBJ2-7; D gene uncertain. CDR3 size: 12 residues. The ends were cut back, 2 bases at V and 0 bases at J, with 2 bases in the middle. Germline CDR1 and CDR2: MNHEY and SMNVEV (reference sequence). DNA of the CDR3: TGTGCCAGCAGTTTACCCTCCTACGAGCAGTACGTC. As protein: CASSLPSYEQYV.

This clonotype showed up many times. The chain is built from TRBV24-1 and TRBJ1-5; 11 bases agree with TRBD1. Germline CDR1 KGHDR, CDR2 SFDVKD. This CDR3 spans 16 amino acids. V lost 4 bases, J lost 6 bases, and 7 bases stayed unmatched. CDR3 nucleotides: TGTGCCACCAGTGACTCCGGGACAGGGGGATTTCAGCCCCAGCATTTT. This encodes CATSDSGTGGFQPQHF.

This clonotype was detected many times. The chain recombines TRBV6-4 with TRBJ2-7; tentatively, D is TRBD2 (6 bases). The CDR3 sequence is 16 residues long. Germline CDR1 MRHNA, CDR2 SNTAGT. V shed 0 bases and J shed 9 bases, with 21 bases lying between them. Here the CDR3 reads CASSDSGGLGFRVQYF. As DNA, the CDR3 is TGTGCCAGCAGTGACTCCGGGGGTTTGGGCTTTCGGGTGCAGTACTTC.

Ten or more counts support this clonotype. The CDR3 region has the DNA TGCAGTGCTCCTAAGGGCTCCGAGCAGTACTTC. This codes for CSAPKGSEQYF. V usage is TRBV20-1 and J usage is TRBJ2-7; D gene uncertain. Trimming pared 5 bases from V and 6 bases from J, leaving 11 bases between. The CDR3 sequence is 11 residues long. Germline CDR1 is DFQATT and CDR2 is SNEGSKA (reference sequence).

The J gene is TRBJ1-1, the V gene TRBV12-3 or TRBV12-4; D is ambiguous. The CDR3 contains 15 residues. V lost 5 bases to trimming and J lost 1 base, with 14 bases between them. CDR3 sequence reads: CASSLRGSPNTEAFF. For the CDR3, the DNA is TGTGCCAGCAGTCTTCGGGGATCACCGAACACTGAAGCTTTCTTT.